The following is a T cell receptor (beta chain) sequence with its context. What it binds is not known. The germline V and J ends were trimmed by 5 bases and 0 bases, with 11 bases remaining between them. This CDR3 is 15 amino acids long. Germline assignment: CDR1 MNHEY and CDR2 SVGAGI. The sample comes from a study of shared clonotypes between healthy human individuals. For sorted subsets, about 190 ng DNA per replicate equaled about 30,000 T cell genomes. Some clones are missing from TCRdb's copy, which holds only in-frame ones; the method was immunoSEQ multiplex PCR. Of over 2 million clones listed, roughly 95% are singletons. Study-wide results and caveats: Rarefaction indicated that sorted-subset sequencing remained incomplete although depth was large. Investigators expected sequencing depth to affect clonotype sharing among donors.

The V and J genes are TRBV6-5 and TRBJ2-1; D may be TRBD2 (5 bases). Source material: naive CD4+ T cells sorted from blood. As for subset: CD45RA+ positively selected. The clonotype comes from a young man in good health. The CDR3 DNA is TGTGCCAGCAGTCAAACTAGACCCTCCTACAATGAGCAGTTCTTC. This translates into CASSQTRPSYNEQFF.